These 25 T cell receptor beta chains were all obtained from the same sample, sequenced in a study of blood T cell repertoires in COVID-19. The table came from immunoSEQ multiplex PCR; TCRdb's copy has only in-frame clones and leaves some out. The profile shows about 150,000 clones, 70% to 90% of them singletons. The sequenced sample consisted of peripheral blood. These receptors originate from a woman aged 55 to 70 with COVID-19, enrolled during active disease.

This sequence joins TRBV6-5 and TRBJ1-2, with TRBD1 matching over 11 bases. CDR3 length: 16 residues. V trimming: 0 bases; J trimming: 4 bases; junction bases outside the gene matches: 4. Germline CDR1 is MNHEY and CDR2 is SVGAGI. CDR3 protein: CASSYSRTGGSYGYTF. As DNA, the CDR3 is TGTGCCAGCAGTTACTCTCGGACAGGGGGCAGCTATGGCTACACCTTC.

J is TRBJ2-7 and V is TRBV18; 9 nucleotides match TRBD2. The CDR3 consists of 17 residues. The V gene's germline CDR1 is KGHSH and CDR2 LQKENI. Trimming removed 3 bases from V and 5 bases from J; junction bases left unmatched: 14. CDR3 coding DNA: TGTGCCAGCTCACCGCCCGGACTAGCGTTCTCTGGAGACGAGCAGTACTTC. This gives the protein CASSPPGLAFSGDEQYF. The whole variable domain, remainder taken from reference TRBV18 and TRBJ2-7, is NAGVMQNPRHLVRRRGQEARLRCSPMKGHSHVYWYRQLPEEGLKFMVYLQKENIIDESGMPKERFSAEFPKEGPSILRIQQVVRGDSAAYFCASSPPGLAFSGDEQYFGPGTRLTVT.

The J gene is TRBJ2-7, the V gene TRBV30; the match to TRBD2 covers 7 bases. After removal of 4 bases from V and 4 bases from J, the junction contained 7 bases not matched to a gene. From germline, CDR1 is GTSNPN and CDR2 SVGIG (reference sequence). The CDR3 loop spans 13 amino acids. The CDR3 reads CAWTLGGLYEQYF. CDR3 DNA: TGTGCCTGGACCTTGGGGGGACTATACGAGCAGTACTTC.

The chain joins TRBV5-4 to TRBJ1-2; 8 bases are a match to TRBD1. With 2 bases clipped from V and 4 bases from J, the junction kept 7 bases outside the gene matches. Germline CDR1 reads SGHNT; CDR2 reads YYREEE (reference sequence). The CDR3 spans 15 residues. CDR3 nucleotides: TGTGCCAGCAGCTTTGGGGCAGGGGGCAGCTATGGCTACACCTTC. As protein: CASSFGAGGSYGYTF.

The chain employs TRBV11-2 and TRBJ2-1; 14 bases agree with TRBD2. Germline trimming cut 4 bases from V and 4 bases from J; bases unmatched to any gene: 6. CDR3 length equals 17 residues. The germline V gene encodes CDR1 SGHAT and CDR2 FQNNGV. The CDR3 here is CASSSRLAGGPYNEQFF. The CDR3 nucleotides read TGTGCCAGCAGCTCCCGACTAGCGGGGGGGCCTTACAATGAGCAGTTCTTC.

This chain uses TRBV25-1 with TRBJ1-2, with 8 bases fitting TRBD1. CDR1 MGHDK and CDR2 SYGVNS come from the germline V gene. V lost 0 bases to trimming and J lost 6 bases; unmatched junction nucleotides: 3. This CDR3 spans 14 amino acids. CDR3: CASSEYVTGDGYTF. CDR3 coding DNA: TGTGCCAGCAGTGAATATGTGACAGGGGATGGCTACACCTTC.

In this sample, this clone turned up a few times. The CDR3 bases are TGTGCCAGCAGTTTTCAGATGAACACTGAAGCTTTCTTT. This gives the protein CASSFQMNTEAFF. The gene calls are TRBV12-3 or TRBV12-4 and TRBJ1-1; D call uncertain. Trimming removed 3 bases from V and 0 bases from J, with 5 bases in between. The CDR3 covers 13 residues.

CDR3 sequence reads: CSVGGGRSYNEQFF. The CDR3 DNA reads as TGCAGCGTTGGAGGGGGCCGCTCCTACAATGAGCAGTTCTTC. The chain links TRBV29-1 to TRBJ2-1, with 7 nucleotides matching TRBD1. Germline CDR1 SQVTM, CDR2 ANQGSEA. The CDR3 loop spans 14 amino acids. Trimming removed 4 bases from V and 0 bases from J; junction bases left unmatched: 3.

This clone has only one observation. This CDR3 is also generated by other DNA sequences in the sample. The chain has TRBV5-8 and TRBJ1-5; TRBD1 agrees at 7 bases. Germline-derived CDR1 and CDR2 are SGHTS and YDEGEE. The V and J ends lost 1 base and 4 bases, in that order; junction bases with no gene match: 5. The CDR3 has 15 residues. The CDR3 DNA reads as TGTGCCAGCAGCTTGTGGACAGGCGTAAATCAGCCCCAGCATTTT. This codes for CASSLWTGVNQPQHF. The full variable domain, rest sourced from reference TRBV5-8 and TRBJ1-5, is EAGVTQSPTHLIKTRGQQATLRCSPISGHTSVYWYQQALGLGLQFLLWYDEGEERNRGNFPPRFSGRQFPNYSSELNVNALELEDSALYLCASSLWTGVNQPQHFGDGTRLSIL.

J is TRBJ2-3 and V is TRBV27; 9 bases are a match to TRBD1. The trim removed 6 bases at V and 5 bases at J, leaving 15 bases unmatched. From germline, CDR1 is MNHEY and CDR2 SMNVEV (reference sequence). The CDR3 runs 17 residues. The CDR3 loop reads CASRAYRDRAQLDTQYF. The CDR3 DNA sequence: TGTGCCAGCAGAGCCTACCGGGACAGGGCACAATTAGATACGCAGTATTTT.

V gene TRBV9 combines with J gene TRBJ2-6, with D maybe TRBD1 (6 bases). CDR1 is SGDLS, CDR2 YYNGEE, per germline. This CDR3 has 19 residues. The V end lost 4 bases, the J end lost 0 bases, and 20 bases lay between the germline ends. In DNA, the CDR3 is TGTGCCAGCAGCCAAACCCCAGGGGTTAGGAGCTCTGGGGCCAACGTCCTGACTTTC. Amino acids: CASSQTPGVRSSGANVLTF.

This clone was seen a few times. The CDR3 region is CASSFSPLSSYNSPLHF. CDR3 nucleotide sequence: TGTGCCAGCAGTTTTTCCCCTCTGAGCTCCTATAATTCACCCCTCCACTTT. The chain carries TRBV28 and TRBJ1-6; D uncertain. The CDR3 runs 17 residues. Germline-derived CDR1 and CDR2 are MDHEN and SYDVKM. With 3 bases removed from V and 0 bases from J, the gap between germline ends came to 12 bases.

This clone appeared once. This chain links TRBV5-1 with TRBJ2-5, with D possibly matching TRBD2 (5 bases). V was clipped by 6 bases and J by 1 base, with 16 bases between them. The CDR3 extends over 15 amino acids. Per the germline V gene, CDR1 is SGHRS and CDR2 is YFSETQ. In DNA form, the CDR3 reads TGCGCCAGCAACCCTTCGGGATCATCCCAAGAGACCCAGTACTTC. Its translation is CASNPSGSSQETQYF.

The chain employs TRBV29-1 and TRBJ2-3; D may be TRBD1 (5 bases). Trimming removed 4 bases from V and 8 bases from J, with 10 bases in between. Germline CDR1 SQVTM, CDR2 ANQGSEA. The CDR3 is made up of 11 amino acids. The CDR3 spells CSVARALTQYF. The CDR3, as DNA: TGCAGCGTTGCCAGGGCCCTTACGCAGTATTTT.

This chain links TRBV5-1 with TRBJ1-1; D may be TRBD1 (6 bases). With 0 bases removed from V and 6 bases from J, the gap between germline ends came to 12 bases. The CDR3 sequence is 14 residues long. Germline V lookup: CDR1 SGHRS, CDR2 YFSETQ. The CDR3 nucleotides read TGCGCCAGCAGCTTGGCCCAGGGGCCCGCTGAAGCTTTCTTT. This codes for CASSLAQGPAEAFF.

The rearrangement links TRBV5-1 to TRBJ2-2, with D perhaps TRBD2 (7 bases). V was clipped by 2 bases and J by 6 bases, with 17 bases between them. This CDR3 is 16 amino acids long. The germline V gene encodes CDR1 SGHRS and CDR2 YFSETQ. The CDR3 spells CASSFVRGPSSGELFF. The CDR3 DNA follows: TGCGCCAGCAGCTTCGTGCGGGGGCCCTCGTCCGGGGAGCTGTTTTTT.

The chain combines TRBV5-1 with TRBJ1-1, with 8 bases that match TRBD1. The V and J ends lost 2 bases and 7 bases, in that order; junction bases with no gene match: 7. The CDR3 spans 14 residues. In germline, CDR1 is SGHRS, CDR2 YFSETQ. CDR3 residues: CASSFTGGKIEAFF. The CDR3 DNA sequence: TGCGCCAGCAGCTTTACAGGGGGTAAGATTGAAGCTTTCTTT.

The gene calls are TRBV7-8 and TRBJ2-2; the D gene is possibly TRBD1 (6 bases). The V end was cut by 6 bases, the J end by 6 bases, with 11 bases between. Germline lookup yields CDR1 SGHVS and CDR2 FQNEAQ. This CDR3 is 13 amino acids long. For the CDR3, the DNA is TGTGCCAGCAGGAAACAGGGCGCCGGGGAGCTGTTTTTT. This translates into CASRKQGAGELFF.

This chain connects TRBV7-3 to TRBJ2-2; TRBD2 aligns across 8 bases. Germline V gene sequence: CDR1 SGHTA, CDR2 FQGTGA. This CDR3 is 14 amino acids long. With 5 bases clipped from V and 8 bases from J, the junction kept 7 bases outside the gene matches. CDR3 nucleotide sequence: TGTGCCAGCAGCGCGGGACTAGGACCGGGGGAGCTGTTTTTT. It specifies CASSAGLGPGELFF.

This rearrangement joins TRBV3-1 (or the pseudogene TRBV3-2) to TRBJ2-7; 13 bases align to TRBD2. The length of the CDR3 is 15 residues. The germline gives CDR1 LGHDT, CDR2 YNNKEL (reference sequence). Trimming removed 1 base from V and 7 bases from J; junction bases left unmatched: 4. This CDR3 is CASSQGLAGGREQYF. In DNA, the CDR3 is TGTGCCAGCAGCCAAGGACTAGCGGGGGGAAGGGAGCAGTACTTC.

V and J are TRBV7-3 and TRBJ2-5; D is perhaps TRBD2 (6 bases). V was pared by 1 base and J by 5 bases, with 8 bases between. Germline V gene lookup returns CDR1 SGHTA and CDR2 FQGTGA. CDR3 length: 13 residues. The CDR3 nucleotides are TGTGCCAGCAGCTTAAGTGGGGGGGAGACCCAGTACTTC. This translates into CASSLSGGETQYF.

Worth noting for this clone: Additional DNA sequences in this sample encode the identical CDR3. The chain carries TRBV10-3 and TRBJ2-3; 7 nucleotides match TRBD1. With 6 bases clipped from V and 0 bases from J, the junction kept 3 bases outside the gene matches. Germline CDR1 ENHRY, CDR2 SYGVKD. This CDR3 region has 14 residues. The DNA of the CDR3 is TGTGCCATCAGGACAGGGACAAGCACAGATACGCAGTATTTT. Translated: CAIRTGTSTDTQYF.

The rearrangement uses TRBV29-1 and TRBJ1-2, with a weak D call TRBD1 (6 bases). The CDR3 covers 15 residues. CDR1 is SQVTM, CDR2 ANQGSEA, per germline. Trimming left V 0 bases short and J 3 bases short, with 14 bases between. CDR3 DNA: TGCAGCGTTGAAGATTTGGCCAGGGGAGACTATGGCTACACCTTC. Residues: CSVEDLARGDYGYTF.

This rearrangement joins TRBV7-8 to TRBJ1-5; TRBD1 aligns across 7 bases. The length of the CDR3 is 16 residues. J was trimmed by 4 bases and V by 0 bases; bases with no gene match: 6. Germline loops: CDR1 SGHVS, CDR2 FQNEAQ. The CDR3 region is CASSLAYRGPNQPQHF. The CDR3 DNA reads TGTGCCAGCAGCTTAGCATACAGGGGACCTAATCAGCCCCAGCATTTT.

J is TRBJ2-7 and V is TRBV18; TRBD1 agrees at 8 bases. The CDR3 runs 15 residues. With 4 bases clipped from V and 2 bases from J, the junction kept 7 bases outside the gene matches. The V gene's germline CDR1 is KGHSH and CDR2 LQKENI. CDR3 DNA sequence: TGTGCCAGCTCACTTGACAGGGGTAGGCCCTACGAGCAGTACTTC. This sequence encodes CASSLDRGRPYEQYF. The whole variable domain, remainder taken from reference TRBV18 and TRBJ2-7, is NAGVMQNPRHLVRRRGQEARLRCSPMKGHSHVYWYRQLPEEGLKFMVYLQKENIIDESGMPKERFSAEFPKEGPSILRIQQVVRGDSAAYFCASSLDRGRPYEQYFGPGTRLTVT.